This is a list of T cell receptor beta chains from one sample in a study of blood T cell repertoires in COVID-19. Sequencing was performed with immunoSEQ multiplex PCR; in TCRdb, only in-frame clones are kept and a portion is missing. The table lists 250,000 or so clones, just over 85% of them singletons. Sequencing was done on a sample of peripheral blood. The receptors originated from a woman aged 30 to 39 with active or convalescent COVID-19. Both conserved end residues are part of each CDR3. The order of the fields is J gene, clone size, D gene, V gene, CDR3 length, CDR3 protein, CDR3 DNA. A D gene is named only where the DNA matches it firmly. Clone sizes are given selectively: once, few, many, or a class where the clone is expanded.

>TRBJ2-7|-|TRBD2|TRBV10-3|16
CAISESTSGGAGEQYF
TGTGCCATCAGTGAGTCGACTAGCGGGGGGGCAGGCGAGCAGTACTTC
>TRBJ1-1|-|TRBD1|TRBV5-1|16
CASSLGFRGRYTEAFF
TGCGCCAGCAGCTTGGGATTCAGGGGGCGGTACACTGAAGCTTTCTTT
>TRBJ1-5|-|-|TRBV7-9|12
CASSFSAGSQHF
TGTGCCAGCAGCTTTAGTGCAGGGTCCCAGCATTTT
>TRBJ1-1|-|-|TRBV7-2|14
CASSLPPWNTEAFF
TGTGCCAGCAGCTTACCTCCCTGGAACACTGAAGCTTTCTTT
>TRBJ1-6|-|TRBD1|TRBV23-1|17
CASSRLDPGQHNSPLHF
TGCGCCAGCAGTCGATTGGATCCGGGACAGCACAATTCACCCCTCCACTTT
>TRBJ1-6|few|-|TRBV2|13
CASRSSYNSPLHF
TGTGCCAGCAGGAGCTCCTATAATTCACCCCTCCACTTT
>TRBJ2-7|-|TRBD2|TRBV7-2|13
CASTVSRGREQYF
TGTGCCAGCACCGTCTCGCGGGGGAGGGAGCAGTACTTC
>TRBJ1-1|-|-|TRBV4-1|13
CASSPGRGTEAFF
TGCGCCAGCAGCCCGGGGAGGGGTACTGAAGCTTTCTTT
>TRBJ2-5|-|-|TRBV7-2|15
CASSTDTGRAKTQYF
TGTGCCAGCAGCACGGATACAGGGCGGGCGAAGACCCAGTACTTC
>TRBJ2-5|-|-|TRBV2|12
CASGESQETQYF
TGTGCCAGCGGGGAGTCTCAAGAGACCCAGTACTTC
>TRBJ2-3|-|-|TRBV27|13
CASSKPDSDAQYF
TGTGCCAGCAGTAAACCGGACAGCGACGCGCAGTATTTT
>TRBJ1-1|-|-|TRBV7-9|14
CASSPNTMNTEAFF
TGTGCCAGCAGCCCTAATACTATGAACACTGAAGCTTTCTTT
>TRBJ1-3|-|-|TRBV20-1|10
CAISGNTIYF
TGCGCGATCTCTGGAAACACCATATATTTT
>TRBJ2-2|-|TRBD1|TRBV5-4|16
CASSPGQGGFTGELFF
TGTGCCAGCAGCCCCGGACAGGGTGGTTTCACCGGGGAGCTGTTTTTT
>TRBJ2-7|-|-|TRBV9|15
CASSVDPSDDYEQYF
TGTGCCAGCAGCGTAGACCCTAGCGATGACTACGAGCAGTACTTC
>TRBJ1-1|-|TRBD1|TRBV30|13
CACKGQGNTEAFF
TGTGCCTGTAAAGGACAGGGGAACACTGAAGCTTTCTTT
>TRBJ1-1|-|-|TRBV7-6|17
CASSLLGQLQVRHEAFF
TGTGCCAGCAGCCTCCTCGGACAGCTCCAAGTGAGACATGAAGCTTTCTTT
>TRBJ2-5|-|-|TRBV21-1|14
CASAPAVDQETQYF
TGTGCCAGCGCCCCTGCGGTTGACCAAGAGACCCAGTACTTC
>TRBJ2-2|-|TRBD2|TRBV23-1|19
CASSQSEASGGADTGELFF
TGCGCCAGCAGTCAATCCGAGGCTAGCGGGGGGGCGGACACCGGGGAGCTGTTTTTT
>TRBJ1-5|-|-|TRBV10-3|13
CASRPENDFPQHF
TGTGCCTCCAGACCGGAGAACGATTTTCCCCAGCATTTT
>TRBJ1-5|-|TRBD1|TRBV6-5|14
CASKETGGSQPQHF
TGTGCCAGCAAAGAGACAGGGGGCTCTCAGCCCCAGCATTTT